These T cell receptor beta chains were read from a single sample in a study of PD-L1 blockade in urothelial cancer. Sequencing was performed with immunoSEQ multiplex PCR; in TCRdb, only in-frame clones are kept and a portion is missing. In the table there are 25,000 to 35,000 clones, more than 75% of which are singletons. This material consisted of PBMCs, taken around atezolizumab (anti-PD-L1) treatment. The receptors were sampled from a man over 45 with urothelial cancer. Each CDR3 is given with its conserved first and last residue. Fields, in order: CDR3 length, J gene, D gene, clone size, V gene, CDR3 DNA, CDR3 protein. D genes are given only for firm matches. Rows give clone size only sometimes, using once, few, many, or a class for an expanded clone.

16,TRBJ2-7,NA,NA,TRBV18,TGTGCCAGCTCACCACCCCCCTCTATAAGAAACTACGAGCAGTACTTC,CASSPPPSIRNYEQYF
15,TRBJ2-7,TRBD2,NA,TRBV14,TGTGCCAGCAGCCAAGAACGGCTAGCGGGCTACGAGCAGTACTTC,CASSQERLAGYEQYF
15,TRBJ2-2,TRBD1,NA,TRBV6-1,TGTGCCAGCAGTGAAAGGACAGGGTGGAGCGGGGAGCTGTTTTTT,CASSERTGWSGELFF
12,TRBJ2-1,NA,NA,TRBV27,TGTGCCAGCAGTTTATCGGGGCGGCCGCAGTTCTTC,CASSLSGRPQFF
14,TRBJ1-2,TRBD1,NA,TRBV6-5,TGTGCCAGCAGTCCGACGGGACAGGTCCGCGGCTACACCTTC,CASSPTGQVRGYTF
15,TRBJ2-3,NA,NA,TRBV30,TGTGCCTGGAGGATGAGCAGGGGAGGCACAGATACGCAGTATTTT,CAWRMSRGGTDTQYF
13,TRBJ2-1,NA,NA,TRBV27,TGTGCCAGCAGTATGGACAGCAGCAATGAGCAGTTCTTC,CASSMDSSNEQFF
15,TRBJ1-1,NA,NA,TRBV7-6,TGTGCCAGCAGCCCACGGACAGATCCGAACACTGAAGCTTTCTTT,CASSPRTDPNTEAFF
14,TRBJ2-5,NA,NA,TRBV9,TGTGCCAGCAGCGTAGGTCCAGGGCAAGAGACCCAGTACTTC,CASSVGPGQETQYF
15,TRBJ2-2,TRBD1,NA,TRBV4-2,TGTGCCAGCAGCCAAGGGACAGGGGACACCGGGGAGCTGTTTTTT,CASSQGTGDTGELFF
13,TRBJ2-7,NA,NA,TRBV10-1,TGCGCCAGCAGCGGCGGGCGAATAGACGAGCAGTACTTC,CASSGGRIDEQYF
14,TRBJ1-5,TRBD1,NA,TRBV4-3,TGCGCCAGCAGCCAGGGACAGGGGGGTCAGCCCCAGCATTTT,CASSQGQGGQPQHF
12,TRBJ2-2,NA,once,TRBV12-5,TGTGCTAGTGGTTTAGCACAGGGGGAGCTGTTTTTT,CASGLAQGELFF
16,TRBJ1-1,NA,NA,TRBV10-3,TGTGCCATCAGTGAGTCTCAGGTAGGGGGGGACACTGAAGCTTTCTTT,CAISESQVGGDTEAFF
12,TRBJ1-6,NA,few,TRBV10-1,TGCGCCAGCAGTGATAGTATATCACCCCTCCACTTT,CASSDSISPLHF
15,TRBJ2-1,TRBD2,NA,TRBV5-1,TGCGCCAGCAGCTTGCCGGGGGGGATTAACAATGAGCAGTTCTTC,CASSLPGGINNEQFF
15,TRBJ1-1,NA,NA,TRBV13,TGTGCCAGCAGCCCTGGGGGGGCCAGGAACACTGAAGCTTTCTTT,CASSPGGARNTEAFF
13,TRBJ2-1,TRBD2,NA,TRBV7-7,TGTGCTAGCAGCCTGAGCGGGGGGAGTGAGCAGTTCTTC,CASSLSGGSEQFF
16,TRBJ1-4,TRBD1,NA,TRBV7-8,TGTGCCAGCAGCCAGAATGCCGGGACAGTTAATGAAAAACTGTTTTTT,CASSQNAGTVNEKLFF
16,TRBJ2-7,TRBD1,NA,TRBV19,TGTGCCAGTAGTACCTTCATGGACAGGAGCATCTACGAGCAGTACTTC,CASSTFMDRSIYEQYF
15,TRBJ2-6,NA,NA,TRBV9,TGTGCCAGCAGCGCGGGGGAATCGTGGGCCAACGTCCTGACTTTC,CASSAGESWANVLTF
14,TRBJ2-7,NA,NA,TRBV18,TGTGCCAGCTCACCGGAGAGGGTCTCCTACGAGCAGTACTTC,CASSPERVSYEQYF
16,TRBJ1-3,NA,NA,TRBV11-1,TGTGCCAGCAGAGGCCCCGGGACACAGTCTGGAAACACCATATATTTT,CASRGPGTQSGNTIYF
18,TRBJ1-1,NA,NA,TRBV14,TGTGCCAGCAGCCACCCGGCCGGACTAGCGAGCATGAACACTGAAGCTTTCTTT,CASSHPAGLASMNTEAFF
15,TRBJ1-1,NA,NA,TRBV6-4,TGTGCCAGCAGTCCCAATACAGGGCCGAACACTGAAGCTTTCTTT,CASSPNTGPNTEAFF
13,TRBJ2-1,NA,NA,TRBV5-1,TGCGCCAGCAGCTTGTTGGCTAGCAATGAGCAGTTCTTC,CASSLLASNEQFF
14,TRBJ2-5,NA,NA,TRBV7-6,TGTGCCAGCAGATTAGGAGGTCGCCAAGAGACCCAGTACTTC,CASRLGGRQETQYF
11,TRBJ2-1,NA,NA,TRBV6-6,TGTGCCAGCACCCATGACAATGAGCAGTTCTTC,CASTHDNEQFF
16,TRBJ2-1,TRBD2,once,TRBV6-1,TGTGCCAGCAGTGCTCGGACTAGCGCAAACTACAATGAGCAGTTCTTC,CASSARTSANYNEQFF
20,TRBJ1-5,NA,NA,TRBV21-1,TGTGCCAGCAGCAATGGGGGACAGGGAAAGGGGGGTAGCGGCAATCAGCCCCAGCATTTT,CASSNGGQGKGGSGNQPQHF
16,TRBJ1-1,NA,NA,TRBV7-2,TGTGCCAGCAGCTTAGCGCCTGCGGTCATGAACACTGAAGCTTTCTTT,CASSLAPAVMNTEAFF
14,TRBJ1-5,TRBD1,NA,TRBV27,TGTGCCAGCAGTTTTGACAGGGGGCTTCAGCCCCAGCATTTT,CASSFDRGLQPQHF
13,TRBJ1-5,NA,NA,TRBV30,TGTGCCTGGGGACAGTATAGCAATCAGCCCCAGCATTTT,CAWGQYSNQPQHF
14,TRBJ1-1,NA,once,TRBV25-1,TGTGCCAGCAGGCCTACAGGTATGAACACTGAAGCTTTCTTT,CASRPTGMNTEAFF
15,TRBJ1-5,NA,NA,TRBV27,TGTGCCAGCAGTCCGCGACAGTATAGCAATCAGCCCCAGCATTTT,CASSPRQYSNQPQHF
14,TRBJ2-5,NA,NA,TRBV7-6,TGTGCCAGCAGCACCCGGAGAGGTGAAGAGACCCAGTACTTC,CASSTRRGEETQYF
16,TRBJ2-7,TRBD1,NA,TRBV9,TGTGCCAGCAGCGTAGGCGGGACAGGGGGTTTTTACGAGCAGTACTTC,CASSVGGTGGFYEQYF
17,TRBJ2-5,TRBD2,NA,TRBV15,TGTGCCACCAGCCCCCCGGGGGGCGGGGGGGCCCAAGAGACCCAGTACTTC,CATSPPGGGGAQETQYF
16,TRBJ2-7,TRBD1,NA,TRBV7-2,TGTGCCAGCAGCCCAGCGGGACAGGGGGCAACCTACGAGCAGTACTTC,CASSPAGQGATYEQYF
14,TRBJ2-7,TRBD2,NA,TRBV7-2,TGTGCCAGCAGAAGGACTAGCGGGATCTACGAGCAGTACTTC,CASRRTSGIYEQYF
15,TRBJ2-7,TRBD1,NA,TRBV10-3,TGTGCCATCAGCGACGCATCGGGACAGGGCTACGAGCAGTACTTC,CAISDASGQGYEQYF
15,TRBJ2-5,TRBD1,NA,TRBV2,TGTGCCAGCAGTGATTCCGGGACAGGGAGTGAGACCCAGTACTTC,CASSDSGTGSETQYF
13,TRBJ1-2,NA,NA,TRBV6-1,TGTGCCAGCAGTAGGCAGGGATTAGCTGGCTACACCTTC,CASSRQGLAGYTF
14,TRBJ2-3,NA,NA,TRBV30,TGTGCCTGGCGGGTGGATTGGGGCACAGATACGCAGTATTTT,CAWRVDWGTDTQYF
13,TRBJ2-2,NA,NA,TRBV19,TGTGCCAGTAGTATTCAGGACACCGGGGAGCTGTTTTTT,CASSIQDTGELFF